A single sample is the source of the 20 T cell receptor beta chains below, sequenced in a study of blood T cells in healthy people across ages. Then a second PCR, running about 6 to 12 cycles, was carried out with a sample-barcoded 5' primer and a J-beta primer mix. TCRdb independently ran MiXCR on the 5' RACE reads; one entry per CDR3 protein. The sample has more than 800,000 distinct CDR3 sequences, 29% seen once; the top ten hold around a sixth. The material sequenced was blood. These receptors were collected from an elderly woman in good health.

The chain has TRBV2 and TRBJ1-2, with 8 bases lining up with TRBD1. Germline CDR1 and CDR2: SNHLY and FYNNEI. The junction had 5 bases not matched to a gene; V was cut back by 4 bases and J by 4 bases. The CDR3 covers 14 residues. The CDR3 loop reads CASSGARGLYGYTF. The CDR3 DNA follows: TGTGCCAGCAGTGGGGCCAGGGGGCTCTATGGCTACACCTTC.

Many counts were recorded for this clonotype. The chain is built from TRBV7-9 and TRBJ2-3; D remains unclear. This CDR3 comprises 15 residues. The ends were cut back, 1 base at V and 0 bases at J, with 8 bases in the middle. Germline CDR1 is SEHNR and CDR2 is FQNEAQ (reference sequence). The CDR3 sequence: CASSLVGPSTDTQYF. CDR3 DNA: TGTGCCAGCAGCTTAGTCGGGCCCAGCACAGATACGCAGTATTTT.

This clonotype was seen ten or more times. The chain combines TRBV7-9 with TRBJ2-4; 9 bases map to TRBD2. With 6 bases clipped from V and 4 bases from J, the junction kept 7 bases outside the gene matches. CDR3 length: 15 residues. Germline V gene lookup returns CDR1 SEHNR and CDR2 FQNEAQ (reference sequence). DNA of the CDR3: TGTGCCAGCAGTCCGGGTAGCGGGGGAAAAAACATTCAGTACTTC. Translating it yields CASSPGSGGKNIQYF.

The genes are TRBV20-1 and TRBJ2-1; TRBD2 is a possible D gene (7 bases). Germline lookup yields CDR1 DFQATT and CDR2 SNEGSKA (reference sequence). The CDR3 has 17 residues. Trimming left V 0 bases short and J 2 bases short, with 17 bases between. CDR3 coding DNA: TGCAGTGCTAGAGATCGTTCCCGGGGGGCGACCTACAATGAGCAGTTCTTC. Its translation is CSARDRSRGATYNEQFF.

This clonotype was recorded many times. V gene TRBV7-9 combines with J gene TRBJ1-2; weak D call: TRBD1 (6 bases). The CDR3 is 15 amino acids. V was shortened by 5 bases and J by 4 bases, with 17 bases between the two germline ends. CDR1 and CDR2 from the germline V gene are SEHNR and FQNEAQ (reference sequence). CDR3 sequence reads: CASSPVGLRGYGYTF. The CDR3 nucleotides read TGTGCCAGCAGCCCCGTCGGTCTCAGGGGCTATGGCTACACCTTC. Complete variable domain (other parts from reference TRBV7-9 and TRBJ1-2): DTGVSQNPRHKITKRGQNVTFRCDPISEHNRLYWYRQTLGQGPEFLTYFQNEAQLEKSRLLSDRFSAERPKGSFSTLEIQRTEQGDSAMYLCASSPVGLRGYGYTFGSGTRLTVV.

This clonotype showed up just a few times. A much larger clone lies a single base off, so this may be a read error. V usage is TRBV7-9 and J usage is TRBJ2-1; D tentatively reads TRBD1 or TRBD2 (7 bases each). Near its end, the DNA agrees better with TRBJ2-7, so the J call may be wrong. The CDR3 totals 13 residues. The germline V gene encodes CDR1 SEHNR and CDR2 FQNEAQ (reference sequence). The CDR3 sequence: CAQGGRQYNEQYF. The CDR3 bases are TGTGCTCAGGGGGGGAGACAATACAATGAGCAGTACTTC.

A single count supports this clonotype. This clone may be a read error of a much larger clone one base away. The chain uses TRBV7-9 and TRBJ2-3; D perhaps matches TRBD1 (6 bases). The CDR3 is made up of 13 amino acids. Germline lookup yields CDR1 SEHNR and CDR2 FQNEAQ (reference sequence). The CDR3 sequence is CASSSQGLRRSHF. The CDR3 coding sequence is TGTGCCAGCAGCTCCCAGGGGCTTCGGCGTTCGCATTTT.

The CDR3 DNA reads as TGCAGTCCCTCAACCCGTTACAATGAGCAGTTCTTC. Amino acid sequence: CSPSTRYNEQFF. The V gene is TRBV20-1, the J gene TRBJ2-1; D not resolved. This CDR3 spans 12 amino acids. Trimming stripped 8 bases from V and 4 bases from J, with 12 bases between. CDR1 is DFQATT, CDR2 SNEGSKA, per germline (reference sequence).

This clonotype was counted ten times or more. The chain couples TRBV10-3 to TRBJ2-7, with 9 bases aligning to TRBD1. CDR3 length equals 17 residues. Germline trimming cut 3 bases from V and 3 bases from J; bases unmatched to any gene: 12. CDR1 is ENHRY, CDR2 SYGVKD, per germline. This CDR3 is CAISDLPGQGLSYEQYF. CDR3 sequence (DNA): TGTGCCATCAGTGACCTCCCGGGACAGGGATTAAGCTACGAGCAGTACTTC.

There are many counts of this clonotype. The chain joins TRBV12-3 or TRBV12-4 to TRBJ2-4, with 7 bases that match TRBD1. The V and J ends lost 6 bases and 3 bases, in that order; junction bases with no gene match: 2. The CDR3 runs 13 residues. The CDR3 here is CASSRDSKNIQYF. The DNA of the CDR3 is TGTGCCAGCAGCCGGGACAGCAAAAACATTCAGTACTTC.

The chain couples TRBV6-2 or TRBV6-3 to TRBJ2-3, with TRBD2 matching over 10 bases. Germline V gives CDR1 MNHEY, CDR2 SVGEGT. CDR3 length: 16 residues. The junction had 12 bases not matched to a gene; V was cut back by 4 bases and J by 8 bases. This CDR3 is CASSFSAGGPPVTQYF. CDR3 DNA: TGTGCCAGCAGTTTTTCAGCGGGGGGGCCCCCCGTTACGCAGTATTTT.

J is TRBJ2-1 and V is TRBV19; D is possibly TRBD1 or TRBD2 (7 bases each). V lost 8 bases and J 3 bases, leaving 17 bases between the germline ends. The CDR3 has 15 residues. Germline-derived CDR1 and CDR2 are LNHDA and SQIVND (reference sequence). The CDR3 coding sequence is TGTGCCAGTTCCCCGGGGGGACAGTACTACAATGAGCAGTTCTTC. Its protein is CASSPGGQYYNEQFF.

In its sample, this clonotype was seen a few times. V is TRBV29-1 and J is TRBJ1-4, with 8 bases matching TRBD1. V shed 4 bases, J shed 5 bases, and the junction held 3 bases outside the gene matches. The CDR3 contains 13 residues. Per the germline V gene, CDR1 is SQVTM and CDR2 is ANQGSEA. The DNA for the CDR3 is TGCAGCGTTGCACGGGACAGGAATGAAAAACTGTTTTTT. Amino acid sequence: CSVARDRNEKLFF.

V gene TRBV7-9 combines with J gene TRBJ2-3; weak D call: TRBD1 (5 bases). Trimming shortened V by 2 bases and J by 4 bases, and 10 bases separated the two germline ends. Germline CDR1 SEHNR, CDR2 FQNEAQ (reference sequence). This CDR3 is built from 14 residues. The CDR3 DNA is TGTGCCAGCAGCTTATACAGGTCGGCAGATACGCAGTATTTT. Protein product: CASSLYRSADTQYF.

This clonotype has at least ten counts. The chain is built from TRBV3-1 and TRBJ2-4; D is unresolved. In germline, CDR1 is LGHDT, CDR2 YNNKEL (reference sequence). V was pared by 2 bases and J by 0 bases, with 17 bases between. The CDR3 consists of 18 residues. The CDR3 region is CASSQSRTKSLAKNIQYF. CDR3 sequence (DNA): TGTGCCAGCAGCCAAAGTAGGACGAAGTCATTAGCCAAAAACATTCAGTACTTC.

This sequence joins TRBV24-1 and TRBJ2-7; either TRBD1 or TRBD2 may fit D (5 bases each). The CDR3 length is 20 residues. Germline V gene sequence: CDR1 KGHDR, CDR2 SFDVKD. Trimming took off 4 bases at V and 6 bases at J, with 33 bases between the two ends. The CDR3 reads CATSDPRDAYYNEQLAEQYF. The DNA for the CDR3 is TGTGCCACCAGTGACCCACGGGACGCGTATTACAATGAGCAGTTAGCCGAGCAGTACTTC.

The V and J genes are TRBV7-9 and TRBJ2-1, with TRBD2 matching 9 bases. Germline V gene data show CDR1 as SEHNR and CDR2 as FQNEAQ (reference sequence). This CDR3 has 15 residues. V shed 5 bases and J 4 bases; nucleotides not matched to a gene: 6. The CDR3 region is CASSRKGLAYNEQFF. In DNA, the CDR3 is TGTGCCAGCAGCCGAAAGGGACTAGCTTACAATGAGCAGTTCTTC.

The chain couples TRBV19 to TRBJ2-6, with 9 bases fitting TRBD1. The CDR3 sequence is 18 residues long. The junction had 7 bases not matched to a gene; V was cut back by 0 bases and J by 4 bases. The germline CDR1 and CDR2 sequences are LNHDA and SQIVND (reference sequence). CDR3 in DNA: TGTGCCAGTAGTATAGACGGACAGGGGTTTGCAGGGGCCAACGTCCTGACTTTC. Translation gives CASSIDGQGFAGANVLTF.

As to this clonotype: A read error may explain this, as a much larger clone is one base away. This rearrangement joins TRBV20-1 to TRBJ2-7; no firm D call. Trimming left V 3 bases short and J 7 bases short, with 13 bases between. The CDR3 has 12 amino acids. In germline, CDR1 is DFQATT, CDR2 SNEGSKA (reference sequence). The CDR3 spells CSARSHLNEQYF. The DNA for the CDR3 is TGCAGTGCTAGGAGCCACCTCAATGAGCAGTACTTC.

About this clonotype itself: A much more abundant neighbour one base away suggests this may be a read error. The chain uses TRBV3-1 and TRBJ2-7; TRBD1 matches at 7 bases. The CDR3 is 16 residues long. Per germline, CDR1 LGHDT and CDR2 YNNKEL (reference sequence). The CDR3 here is CASSLSGTVTTYERYF. The DNA of the CDR3 is TGTGCCAGCAGCCTTTCCGGGACAGTTACGACCTACGAGCGGTACTTC.